This T cell receptor (beta chain) was sequenced for a study of blood T cell repertoires in COVID-19. V was cut by 3 bases and J by 4 bases, with 11 bases left in between. CDR1 is KGHSH and CDR2 is LQKENI in the germline V gene. This CDR3 comprises 14 residues. Measured with immunoSEQ multiplex PCR; TCRdb has only the in-frame clones, and not every one. The data contain over 150,000 clones, about four fifths of them singletons. The sequenced sample consisted of peripheral blood. The source of this sequence is a woman over 75 with acute or convalescent COVID-19. The gene calls are TRBV18 and TRBJ2-3, with D unclear. The CDR3 spells CASSPKASADTQYF. In DNA, the CDR3 is TGTGCCAGCTCACCTAAGGCGAGCGCAGATACGCAGTATTTT.